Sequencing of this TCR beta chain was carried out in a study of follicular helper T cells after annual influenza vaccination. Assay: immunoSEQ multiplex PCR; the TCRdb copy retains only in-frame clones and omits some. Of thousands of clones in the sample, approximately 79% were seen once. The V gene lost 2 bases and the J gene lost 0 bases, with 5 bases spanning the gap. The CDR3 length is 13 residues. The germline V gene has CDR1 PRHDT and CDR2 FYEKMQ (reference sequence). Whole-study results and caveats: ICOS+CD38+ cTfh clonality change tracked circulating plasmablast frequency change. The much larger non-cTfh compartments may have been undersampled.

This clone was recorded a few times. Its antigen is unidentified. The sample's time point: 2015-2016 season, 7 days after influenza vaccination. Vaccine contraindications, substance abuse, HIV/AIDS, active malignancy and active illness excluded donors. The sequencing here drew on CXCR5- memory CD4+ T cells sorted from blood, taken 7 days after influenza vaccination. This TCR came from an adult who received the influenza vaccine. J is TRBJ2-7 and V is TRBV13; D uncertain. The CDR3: CASSLQVSYEQYF. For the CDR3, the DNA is TGTGCCAGCAGCTTACAGGTCTCCTACGAGCAGTACTTC.